A selection of T cell receptor beta chains follows, all from one sample in a study of OX40 agonist ivuxolimab in advanced cancers. Sequencing was performed with immunoSEQ multiplex PCR; in TCRdb, only in-frame clones are kept and a portion is missing. This sample yields approximately 74,000 clones, of which 75% to 90% are seen a single time; 2% to 2.5% belongs to the top ten. The sample here was CD4+ or CD8+ T cells sorted from blood, taken in a trial of the OX40 agonist ivuxolimab. The source of these receptors is an adult with an advanced solid tumor such as melanoma, head and neck, liver or kidney cancer. Each CDR3 is given without its conserved first and last residue.

TRBV5-1 | 10 | ASSFTTDTQY
TRBV7-6 | 12 | ASSHFTSGGNKF
TRBV7-6 | 13 | ASSLEAFSSYEQY
TRBV2 | 7 | ASRPPGT
TRBV5-5 | 12 | ASSLAANEETQY
TRBV7-9 | 13 | ASSFPGRTNTEAF
TRBV9 | 12 | ASSTGGSYNEQF
TRBV7-2 | 11 | ASSLVEGNEQF
TRBV12-5 | 12 | ASGLSGRRAEQF
TRBV6-5 | 12 | ASRVDGTSNEQF
TRBV10-2 | 11 | ASRGTLMGEAF
TRBV7-2 | 13 | ASSPGGSGPGELF
TRBV19 | 11 | ASWDRRNYGYT
TRBV19 | 12 | ASSIWAGRTEAF
TRBV19 | 12 | ASRDSTPSTEAF
TRBV18 | 14 | ASSPIPATGQETQY
TRBV19 | 13 | ASKVTGRETGELF
TRBV5-1 | 14 | ASSFSPGANTGELF
TRBV7-6 | 13 | ASSLRQFGVHEQF
TRBV11-2 | 12 | ASSPGTSGYEQY
TRBV9 | 11 | ASSVAQAGEAF
TRBV7-9 | 12 | ASSFRLANEKLF
TRBV7-9 | 13 | ASSLVTGLGNTIY
TRBV19 | 12 | ASSLRDTSDEQF
TRBV6-5 | 13 | ASNGPGGGTGELF
TRBV19 | 11 | ASSRTRIDTQY
TRBV9 | 11 | ASSVEGTHGYT
TRBV18 | 13 | ASSGDPSYNSPLH
TRBV5-1 | 11 | ASSLGGQYGYT
TRBV5-1 | 12 | ASSEMGGTDTQY
TRBV6-4 | 11 | ASSADRVSPLH
TRBV6-6 | 14 | ASSYSSGVGGNTIY
TRBV19 | 13 | ASLQEPFALVGYT
TRBV4-2 | 13 | ASSQATVSSYEQY
TRBV7-9 | 10 | ASSQQNTEAF